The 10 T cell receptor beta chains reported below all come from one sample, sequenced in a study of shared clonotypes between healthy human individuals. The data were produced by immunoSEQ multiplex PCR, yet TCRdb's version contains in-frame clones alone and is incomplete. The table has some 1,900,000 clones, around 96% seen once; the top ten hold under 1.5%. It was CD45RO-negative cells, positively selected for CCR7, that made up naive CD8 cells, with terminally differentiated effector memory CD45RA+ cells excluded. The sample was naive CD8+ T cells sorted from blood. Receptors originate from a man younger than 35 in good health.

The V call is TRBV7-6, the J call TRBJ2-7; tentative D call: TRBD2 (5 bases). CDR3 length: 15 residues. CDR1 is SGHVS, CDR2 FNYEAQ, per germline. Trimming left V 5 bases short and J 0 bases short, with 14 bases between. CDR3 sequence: CASSPRAGSSYEQYF. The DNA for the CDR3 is TGTGCCAGCAGCCCCCGTGCGGGCAGCTCCTACGAGCAGTACTTC.

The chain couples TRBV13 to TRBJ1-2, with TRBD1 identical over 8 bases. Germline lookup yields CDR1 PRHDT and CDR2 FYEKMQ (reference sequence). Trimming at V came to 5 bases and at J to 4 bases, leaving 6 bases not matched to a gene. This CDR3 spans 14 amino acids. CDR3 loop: CASSKDRGGYGYTF. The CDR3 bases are TGTGCCAGCAGCAAAGACAGGGGTGGCTATGGCTACACCTTC. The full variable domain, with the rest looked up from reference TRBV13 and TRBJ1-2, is AAGVIQSPRHLIKEKRETATLKCYPIPRHDTVYWYQQGPGQDPQFLISFYEKMQSDKGSIPDRFSAQQFSDYHSELNMSSLELGDSALYFCASSKDRGGYGYTFGSGTRLTVV.

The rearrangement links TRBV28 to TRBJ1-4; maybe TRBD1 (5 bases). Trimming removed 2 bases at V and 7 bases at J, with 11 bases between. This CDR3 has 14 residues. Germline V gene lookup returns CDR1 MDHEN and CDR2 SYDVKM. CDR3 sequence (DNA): TGTGCCAGCAGTTTAGGGATAGGGGCTGAAAAACTGTTTTTT. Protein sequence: CASSLGIGAEKLFF.

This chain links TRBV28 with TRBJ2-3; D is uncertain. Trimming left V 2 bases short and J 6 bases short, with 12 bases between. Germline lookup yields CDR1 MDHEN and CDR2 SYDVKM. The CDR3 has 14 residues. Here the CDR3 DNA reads TGTGCCAGCAGTTTACTTCTTCTGGGGGATACGCAGTATTTT. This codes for CASSLLLLGDTQYF.

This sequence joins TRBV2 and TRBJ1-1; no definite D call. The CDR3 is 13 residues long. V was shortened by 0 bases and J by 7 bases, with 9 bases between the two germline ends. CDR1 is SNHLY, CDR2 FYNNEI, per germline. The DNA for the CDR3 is TGTGCCAGCAGTGAAGCGGAGGGCTTTGAAGCTTTCTTT. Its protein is CASSEAEGFEAFF. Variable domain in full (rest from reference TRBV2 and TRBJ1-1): EPEVTQTPSHQVTQMGQEVILRCVPISNHLYFYWYRQILGQKVEFLVSFYNNEISEKSEIFDDQFSVERPDGSNFTLKIRSTKLEDSAMYFCASSEAEGFEAFFGQGTRLTVV.

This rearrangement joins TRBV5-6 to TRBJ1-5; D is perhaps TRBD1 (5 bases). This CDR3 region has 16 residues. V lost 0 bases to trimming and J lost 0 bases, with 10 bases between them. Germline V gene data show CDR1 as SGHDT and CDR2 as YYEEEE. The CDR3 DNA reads TGTGCCAGCAGCTTGGCAAGCAGGGCTAGCAATCAGCCCCAGCATTTT. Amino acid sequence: CASSLASRASNQPQHF.

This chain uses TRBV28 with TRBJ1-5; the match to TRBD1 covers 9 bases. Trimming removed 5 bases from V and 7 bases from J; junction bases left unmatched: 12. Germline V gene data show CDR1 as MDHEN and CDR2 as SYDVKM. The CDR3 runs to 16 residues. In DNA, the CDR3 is TGTGCCAGCAGTCTGACAGGGGGAACGTTGGGGCAGCCCCAGCATTTT. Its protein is CASSLTGGTLGQPQHF. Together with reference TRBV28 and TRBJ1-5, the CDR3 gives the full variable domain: DVKVTQSSRYLVKRTGEKVFLECVQDMDHENMFWYRQDPGLGLRLIYFSYDVKMKEKGDIPEGYSVSREKKERFSLILESASTNQTSMYLCASSLTGGTLGQPQHFGDGTRLSIL.

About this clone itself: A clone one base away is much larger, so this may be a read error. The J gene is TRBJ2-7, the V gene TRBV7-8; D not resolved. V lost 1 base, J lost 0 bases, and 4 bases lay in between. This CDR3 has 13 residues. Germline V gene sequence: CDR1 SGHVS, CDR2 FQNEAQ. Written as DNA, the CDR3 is TGTGCCAGCAGCTTAGACCTCTCCTACGAGCAGTACTTC. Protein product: CASSLDLSYEQYF.

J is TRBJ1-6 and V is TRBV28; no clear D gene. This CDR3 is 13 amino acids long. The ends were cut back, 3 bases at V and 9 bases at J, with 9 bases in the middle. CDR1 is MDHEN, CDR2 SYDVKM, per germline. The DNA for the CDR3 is TGTGCCAGCAGTTTCGCCTTACGTTCACCCCTCCACTTT. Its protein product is CASSFALRSPLHF.

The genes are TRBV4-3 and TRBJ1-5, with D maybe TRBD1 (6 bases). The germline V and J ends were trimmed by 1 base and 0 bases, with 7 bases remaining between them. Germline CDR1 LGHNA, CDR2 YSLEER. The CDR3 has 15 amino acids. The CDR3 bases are TGCGCCAGCAGCCAAGGGACAGCTAGCAATCAGCCCCAGCATTTT. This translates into CASSQGTASNQPQHF.